The clone carrying this TCR beta chain showed up just a few times. Antigen specificity is unknown. V was trimmed by 6 bases and J by 5 bases, leaving 16 bases between them. This CDR3 spans 15 amino acids. The record originates from a study of human T cells and chemical hapten exposure. General observations from the study: Significantly more large CDR3 similarity clusters arose among expanded TCRs than among controls. Counts of TCRs above 1 in 1000 frequency stayed unchanged with DPC sensitization.

Sample time point: patch test 2, 6 weeks after DPC sensitization. Noted treatment: therapeutic diphenylcyclopropenone sensitization with weekly scalp DPC. Alopecia patients deemed DPC-suitable, aged 18 to 70, excluding pregnancy. The library put unique molecular identifiers onto individual cDNA molecules. TCRdb passed the RACE reads through MiXCR, listing each CDR3 protein once. The table has 360,000 or so distinct CDR3 sequences, just under 6.5% seen once. Sequenced material: whole blood, taken in connection with sensitization to the hapten diphenylcyclopropenone (DPC). The source is a woman aged 18 to 35 with alopecia areata. Some clones in this sample may be carry-over from other donors' samples. The chain joins TRBV12-3 or TRBV12-4 to TRBJ2-2; D tentatively reads TRBD1 or TRBD2 (5 bases each). CDR3 sequence: CASSARQGDTGELFF. The DNA of the CDR3 is TGTGCCAGCAGCGCGAGGCAGGGAGATACCGGGGAGCTGTTTTTT.